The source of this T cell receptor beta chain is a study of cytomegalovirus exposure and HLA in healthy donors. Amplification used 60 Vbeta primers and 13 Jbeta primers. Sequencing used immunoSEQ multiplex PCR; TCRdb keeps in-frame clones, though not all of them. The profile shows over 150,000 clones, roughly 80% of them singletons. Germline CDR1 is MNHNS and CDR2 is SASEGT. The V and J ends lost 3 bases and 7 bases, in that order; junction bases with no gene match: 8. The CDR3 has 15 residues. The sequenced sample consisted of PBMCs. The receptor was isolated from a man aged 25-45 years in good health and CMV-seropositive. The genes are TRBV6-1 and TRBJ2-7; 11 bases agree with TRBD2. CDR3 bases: TGTGCCAGCAGTGAGAATCGGGCTAGCGGGGGGGAGCAGTACTTC. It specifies CASSENRASGGEQYF.